This T cell receptor beta chain comes out of a study of T-cell memory formation after mild COVID-19. Broader study findings: Memory cells collected pre-infection included some clones that later responded, suggesting cross-reactive memory joined. CM and EM subsets held most contracting CD4+ clones; EMRA held CD8+ ones.

5'RACE with constant-segment primers yielded barcoded, UMI-tagged TCR alpha and TCR beta cDNA libraries. MiXCR, run by TCRdb on the 5' RACE reads, gives a single entry per CDR3 protein. The sample lists roughly 450,000 distinct CDR3 sequences; about a sixth were seen once. V lost 4 bases, J lost 3 bases, and 14 bases lay in between. Germline values: CDR1 SGHRS, CDR2 YFSETQ. The CDR3 has 14 residues. Regarding this clonotype: Its antigen is as yet unknown.

The receptor comes from a man between 18 and 35 years old who had mild COVID-19 (a few samples of this study predate the infection). Cell type and time point are not known. Sequencing input: PBMCs or a T cell subset sorted from them (not recorded which). J is TRBJ2-7 and V is TRBV5-1, with D possibly matching TRBD1 (5 bases). Here the CDR3 reads CASSPSFGHYEQYF. CDR3 nucleotide sequence: TGCGCCAGCAGCCCGTCGTTCGGACACTACGAGCAGTACTTC.